This record looks at one T cell receptor beta chain sequence and its context. Its specificity is unknown. Treatment indicated: some 19 received Ad26.COV2.S at low or high dose, single or two shots; 5 received placebo; per-sample allocation not given. Sampling was performed 63 days after the first vaccine or placebo injection. This person who donated was an adult of 18-55 years in Boston. Data came from immunoSEQ multiplex PCR; TCRdb stores just in-frame clones and leaves some out. The sample has roughly 350,000 clones, approximately 90% seen once. The sample originates from a study of Ad26.COV2.S vaccination and SARS-CoV-2 variants. On the study more broadly: The study gave Ad26.COV2.S intramuscularly, once or twice 56 days apart. Study-wide results and caveats: The TCR-based breadth and depth measures might underestimate overall T cell responses. Reportedly, after vaccination the spike-specific CD8+ and CD4+ T cell responses displayed substantial breadth.

The CDR3 sequence is 14 residues long. V was clipped by 6 bases and J by 1 base; unmatched bases: 5. In germline, CDR1 is SQVTM, CDR2 ANQGSEA. This specimen consisted of peripheral blood, obtained in a trial of Ad26.COV2.S vaccine versus placebo. This chain links TRBV29-1 with TRBJ2-3; 9 nucleotides line up with TRBD1. The TCR comes from a person between 18 and 65 years old who received the Ad26.COV2.S COVID-19 vaccine or a placebo. CDR3 region: CSVKDRGGTDTQYF. As DNA, the CDR3 is TGCAGCGTGAAGGACAGGGGTGGCACAGATACGCAGTATTTT.